The source of this T cell receptor beta chain is a study of blood T cells in healthy people across ages. This CDR3 spans 14 amino acids. Germline values: CDR1 ENHRY, CDR2 SYGVKD. V lost 3 bases, J lost 7 bases, and 13 bases lay in between. Alongside a J-beta primer mix, a sample-barcoded 5' primer served in a second PCR lasting about 7 to 12 cycles. TCRdb re-called the 5' RACE reads through MiXCR, storing one row per CDR3 protein. The table lists approximately 900,000 distinct CDR3 sequences, around 48% of them singletons. The chain carries TRBV10-3 and TRBJ2-1, with D unclear. This TCR derives from a man aged 30-40 years in good health. Sequenced: blood. Here the CDR3 DNA reads TGTGCCATCAGTGATATCGGTCTGGCGAATGAGCAGTTCTTC. This translates into CAISDIGLANEQFF.